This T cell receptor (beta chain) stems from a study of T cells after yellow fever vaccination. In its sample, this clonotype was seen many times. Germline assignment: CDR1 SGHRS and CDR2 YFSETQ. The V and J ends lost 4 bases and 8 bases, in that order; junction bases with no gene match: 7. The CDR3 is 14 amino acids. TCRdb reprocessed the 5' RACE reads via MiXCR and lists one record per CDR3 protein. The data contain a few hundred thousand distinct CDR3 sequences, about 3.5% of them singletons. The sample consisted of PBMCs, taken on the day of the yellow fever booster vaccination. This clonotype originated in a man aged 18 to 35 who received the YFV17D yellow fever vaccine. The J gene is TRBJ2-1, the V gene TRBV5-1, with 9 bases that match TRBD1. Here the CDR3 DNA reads TGCGCCAGCAGCCCCTGGACAGGGGTCCATGAGCAGTTCTTC. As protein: CASSPWTGVHEQFF.